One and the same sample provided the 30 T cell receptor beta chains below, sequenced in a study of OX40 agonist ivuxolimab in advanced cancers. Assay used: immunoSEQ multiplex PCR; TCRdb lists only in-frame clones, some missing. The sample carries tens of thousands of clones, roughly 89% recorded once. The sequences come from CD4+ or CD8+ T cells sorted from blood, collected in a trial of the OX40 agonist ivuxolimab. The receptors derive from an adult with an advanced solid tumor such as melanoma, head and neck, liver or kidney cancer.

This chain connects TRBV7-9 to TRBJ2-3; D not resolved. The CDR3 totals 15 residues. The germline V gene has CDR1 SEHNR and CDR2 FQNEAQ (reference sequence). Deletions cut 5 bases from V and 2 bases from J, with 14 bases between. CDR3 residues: CASSPGSENTDTQYF. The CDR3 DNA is TGTGCCAGCAGCCCTGGGTCGGAAAACACAGATACGCAGTATTTT.

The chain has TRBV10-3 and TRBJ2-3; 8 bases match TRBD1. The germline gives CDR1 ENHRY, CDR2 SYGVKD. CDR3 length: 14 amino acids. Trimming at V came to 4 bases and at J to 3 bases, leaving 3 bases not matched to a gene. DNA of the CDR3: TGTGCCATCAGTGCCCAGGGGGCAACAGATACGCAGTATTTT. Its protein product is CAISAQGATDTQYF.

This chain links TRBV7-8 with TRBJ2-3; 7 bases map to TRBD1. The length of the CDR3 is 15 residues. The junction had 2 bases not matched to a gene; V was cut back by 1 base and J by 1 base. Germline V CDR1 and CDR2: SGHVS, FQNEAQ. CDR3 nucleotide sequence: TGTGCCAGCAGCTTAGGACAGGGCGGCACAGATACGCAGTATTTT. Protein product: CASSLGQGGTDTQYF. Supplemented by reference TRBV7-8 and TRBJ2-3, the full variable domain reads GAGVSQSPRYKVAKRGQDVALRCDPISGHVSLFWYQQALGQGPEFLTYFQNEAQLDKSGLPSDRFFAERPEGSVSTLKIQRTQQEDSAVYLCASSLGQGGTDTQYFGPGTRLTVL.

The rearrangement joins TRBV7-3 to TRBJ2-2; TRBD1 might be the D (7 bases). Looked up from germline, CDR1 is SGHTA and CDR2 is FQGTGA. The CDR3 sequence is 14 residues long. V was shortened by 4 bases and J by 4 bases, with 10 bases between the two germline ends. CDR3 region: CASSSGGSTGELFF. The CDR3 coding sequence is TGTGCCAGCAGCTCAGGGGGGAGCACCGGGGAGCTGTTTTTT.

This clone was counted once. CDR3 region: CASSETGSPEKLFF. As DNA, the CDR3 is TGTGCCAGCAGTGAAACAGGGTCCCCTGAAAAACTGTTTTTT. This chain links TRBV25-1 with TRBJ1-4; maybe TRBD1 (6 bases). CDR1 is MGHDK, CDR2 SYGVNS, per germline. CDR3 length: 14 residues. V lost 2 bases and J 7 bases, leaving 11 bases between the germline ends.

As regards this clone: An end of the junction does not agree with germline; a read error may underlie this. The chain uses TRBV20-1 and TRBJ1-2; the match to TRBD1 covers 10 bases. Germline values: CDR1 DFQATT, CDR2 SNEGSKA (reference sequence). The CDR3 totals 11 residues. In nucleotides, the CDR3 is TGCAGTGCCAGACCGGGACAGGGGCTCGCCTTC. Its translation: CSARPGQGLAF.

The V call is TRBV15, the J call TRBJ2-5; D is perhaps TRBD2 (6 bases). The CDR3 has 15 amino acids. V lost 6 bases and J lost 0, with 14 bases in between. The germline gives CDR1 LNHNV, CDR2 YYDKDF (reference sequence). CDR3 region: CATREGQDNQETQYF. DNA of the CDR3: TGTGCCACCAGGGAGGGGCAGGACAACCAAGAGACCCAGTACTTC. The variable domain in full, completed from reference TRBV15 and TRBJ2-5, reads DAMVIQNPRYQVTQFGKPVTLSCSQTLNHNVMYWYQQKSSQAPKLLFHYYDKDFNNEADTPDNFQSRRPNTSFCFLDIRSPGLGDTAMYLCATREGQDNQETQYFGPGTRLLVL.

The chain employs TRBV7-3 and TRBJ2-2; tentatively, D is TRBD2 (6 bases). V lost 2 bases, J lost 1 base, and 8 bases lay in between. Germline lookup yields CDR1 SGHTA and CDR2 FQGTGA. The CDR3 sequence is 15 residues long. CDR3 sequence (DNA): TGTGCCAGCAGCTTACGCGGGGTGAACACCGGGGAGCTGTTTTTT. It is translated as CASSLRGVNTGELFF.

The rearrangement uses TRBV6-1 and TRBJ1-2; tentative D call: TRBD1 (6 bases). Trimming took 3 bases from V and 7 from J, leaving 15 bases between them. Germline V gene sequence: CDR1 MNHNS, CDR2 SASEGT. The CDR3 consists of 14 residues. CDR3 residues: CASSDLTVGAGYTF. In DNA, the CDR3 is TGTGCCAGCAGTGACCTGACAGTGGGGGCTGGCTACACCTTC.

The DNA of the CDR3 is TGTGCCAGCGCCGAGAGGACAGATACGCAGTATTTT. Its protein product is CASAERTDTQYF. The chain combines TRBV19 with TRBJ2-3; D is undetermined. Germline lookup yields CDR1 LNHDA and CDR2 SQIVND (reference sequence). This CDR3 spans 12 amino acids. V was pared by 9 bases and J by 3 bases, with 10 bases between.

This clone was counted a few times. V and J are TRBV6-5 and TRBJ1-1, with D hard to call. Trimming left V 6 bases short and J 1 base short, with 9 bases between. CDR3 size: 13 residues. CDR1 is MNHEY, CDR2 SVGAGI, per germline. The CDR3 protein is CASRRTPNTEAFF. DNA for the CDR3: TGTGCCAGCAGGCGGACCCCGAACACTGAAGCTTTCTTT.

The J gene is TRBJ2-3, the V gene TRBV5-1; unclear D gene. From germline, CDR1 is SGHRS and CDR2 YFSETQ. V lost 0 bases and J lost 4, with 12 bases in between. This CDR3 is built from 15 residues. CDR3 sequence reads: CASSLVLGRSDTQYF. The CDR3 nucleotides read TGCGCCAGCAGCTTGGTCTTAGGACGGTCAGATACGCAGTATTTT.

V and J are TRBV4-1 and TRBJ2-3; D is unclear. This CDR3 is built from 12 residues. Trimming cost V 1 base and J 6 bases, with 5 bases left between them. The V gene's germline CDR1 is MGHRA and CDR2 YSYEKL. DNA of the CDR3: TGCGCCAGCAGCCAAGTCCGGGATACGCAGTATTTT. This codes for CASSQVRDTQYF.

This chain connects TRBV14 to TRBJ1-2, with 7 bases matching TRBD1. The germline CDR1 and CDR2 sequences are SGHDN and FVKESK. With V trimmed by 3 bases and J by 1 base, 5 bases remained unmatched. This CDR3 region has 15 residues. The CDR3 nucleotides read TGTGCCAGCAGCCAGGACAGGAGCCTTAACTATGGCTACACCTTC. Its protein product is CASSQDRSLNYGYTF.

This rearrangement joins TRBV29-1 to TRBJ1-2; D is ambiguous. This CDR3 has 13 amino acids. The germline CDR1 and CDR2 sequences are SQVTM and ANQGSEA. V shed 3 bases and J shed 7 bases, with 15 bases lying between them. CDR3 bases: TGCAGCGTTGATGGGCAGAATTGGGCTGGCTACACCTTC. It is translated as CSVDGQNWAGYTF.

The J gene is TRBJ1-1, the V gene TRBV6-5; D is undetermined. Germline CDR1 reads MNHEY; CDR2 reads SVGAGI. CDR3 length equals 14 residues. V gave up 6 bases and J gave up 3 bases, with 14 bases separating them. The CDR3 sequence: CASSPGKRYTEAFF. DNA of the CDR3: TGTGCCAGCAGCCCCGGGAAGAGGTACACTGAAGCTTTCTTT.

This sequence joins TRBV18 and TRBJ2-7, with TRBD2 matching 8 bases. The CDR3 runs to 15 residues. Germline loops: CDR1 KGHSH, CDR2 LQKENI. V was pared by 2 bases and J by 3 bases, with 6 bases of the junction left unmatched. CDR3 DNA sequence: TGTGCCAGCTCACCAGAACCTCTAGCGGGCTACGAGCAGTACTTC. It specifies CASSPEPLAGYEQYF.

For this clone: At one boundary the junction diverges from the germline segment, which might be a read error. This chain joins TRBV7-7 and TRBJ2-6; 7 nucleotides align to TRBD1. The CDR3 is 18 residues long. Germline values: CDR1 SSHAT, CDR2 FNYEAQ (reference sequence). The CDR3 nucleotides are TGTGCTAGCAGCCAGTCGACAGGGCCGAACTCTGGGGCCAACGTCCTGACTTTC. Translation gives CASSQSTGPNSGANVLTF.

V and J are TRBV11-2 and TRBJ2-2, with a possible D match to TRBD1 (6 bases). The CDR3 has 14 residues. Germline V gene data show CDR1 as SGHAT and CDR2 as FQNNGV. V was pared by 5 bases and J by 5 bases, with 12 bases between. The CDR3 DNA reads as TGTGCCAGCAGCAAGACAGGCGAAACCGGGGAGCTGTTTTTT. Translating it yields CASSKTGETGELFF.

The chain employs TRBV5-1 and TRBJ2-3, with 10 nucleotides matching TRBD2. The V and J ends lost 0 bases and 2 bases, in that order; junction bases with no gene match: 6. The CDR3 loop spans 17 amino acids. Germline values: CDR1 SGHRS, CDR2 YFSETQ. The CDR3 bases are TGCGCCAGCAGCTTGGGAATAGCGGGAGGTACCACAGATACGCAGTATTTT. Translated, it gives CASSLGIAGGTTDTQYF.

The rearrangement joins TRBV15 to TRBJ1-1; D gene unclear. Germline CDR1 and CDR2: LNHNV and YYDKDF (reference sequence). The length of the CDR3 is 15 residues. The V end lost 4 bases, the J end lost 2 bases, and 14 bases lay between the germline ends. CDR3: CATSIVVTPNTEAFF. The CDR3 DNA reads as TGTGCCACCAGCATTGTAGTCACGCCTAACACTGAAGCTTTCTTT.

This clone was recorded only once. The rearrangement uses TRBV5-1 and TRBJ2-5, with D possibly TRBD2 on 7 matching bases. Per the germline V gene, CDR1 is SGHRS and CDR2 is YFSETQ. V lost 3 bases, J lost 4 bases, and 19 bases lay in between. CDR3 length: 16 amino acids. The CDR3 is CASSSLLGGGGETQYF. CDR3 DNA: TGCGCCAGCAGCTCCCTTCTAGGGGGAGGGGGAGAGACCCAGTACTTC. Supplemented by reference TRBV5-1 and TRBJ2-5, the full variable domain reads KAGVTQTPRYLIKTRGQQVTLSCSPISGHRSVSWYQQTPGQGLQFLFEYFSETQRNKGNFPGRFSGRQFSNSRSEMNVSTLELGDSALYLCASSSLLGGGGETQYFGPGTRLLVL.

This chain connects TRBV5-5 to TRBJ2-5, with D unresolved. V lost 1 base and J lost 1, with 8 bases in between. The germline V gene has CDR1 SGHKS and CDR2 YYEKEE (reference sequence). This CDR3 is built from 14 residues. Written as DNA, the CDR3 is TGTGCCAGCAGCTTGCACTGGGGCCAAGAGACCCAGTACTTC. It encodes CASSLHWGQETQYF.

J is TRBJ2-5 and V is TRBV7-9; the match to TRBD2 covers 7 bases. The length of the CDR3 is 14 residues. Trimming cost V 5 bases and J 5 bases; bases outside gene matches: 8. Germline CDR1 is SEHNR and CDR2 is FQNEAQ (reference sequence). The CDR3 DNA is TGTGCCAGCAGCAGTCTAGCGGTCCGGGAGACCCAGTACTTC. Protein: CASSSLAVRETQYF.

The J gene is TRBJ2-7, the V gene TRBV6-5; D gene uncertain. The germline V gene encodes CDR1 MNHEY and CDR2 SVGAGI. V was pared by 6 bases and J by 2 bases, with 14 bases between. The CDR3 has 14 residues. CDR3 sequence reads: CASRLDYLTYEQYF. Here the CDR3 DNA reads TGTGCCAGCAGGCTGGATTATCTCACCTACGAGCAGTACTTC.

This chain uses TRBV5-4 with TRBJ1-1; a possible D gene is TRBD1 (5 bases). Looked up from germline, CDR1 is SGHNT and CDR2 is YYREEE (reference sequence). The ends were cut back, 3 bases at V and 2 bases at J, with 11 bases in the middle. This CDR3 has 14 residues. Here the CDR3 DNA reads TGTGCCAGCAGCTCGCCGGGGCCAAACACTGAAGCTTTCTTT. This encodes CASSSPGPNTEAFF.

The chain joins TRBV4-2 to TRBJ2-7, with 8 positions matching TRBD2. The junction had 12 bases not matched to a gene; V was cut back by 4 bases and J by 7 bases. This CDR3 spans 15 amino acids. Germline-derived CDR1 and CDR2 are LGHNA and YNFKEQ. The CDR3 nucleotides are TGTGCCAGCAGCCTTCAAGCGGGAGAGGAGAAGGAGCAGTACTTC. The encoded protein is CASSLQAGEEKEQYF.

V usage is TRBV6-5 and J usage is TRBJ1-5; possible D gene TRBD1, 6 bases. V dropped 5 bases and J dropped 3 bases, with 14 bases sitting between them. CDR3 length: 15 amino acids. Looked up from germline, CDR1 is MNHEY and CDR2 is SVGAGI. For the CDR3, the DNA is TGTGCCAGCAGTCGCGCTGGGGGGCCCAATCAGCCCCAGCATTTT. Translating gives CASSRAGGPNQPQHF.

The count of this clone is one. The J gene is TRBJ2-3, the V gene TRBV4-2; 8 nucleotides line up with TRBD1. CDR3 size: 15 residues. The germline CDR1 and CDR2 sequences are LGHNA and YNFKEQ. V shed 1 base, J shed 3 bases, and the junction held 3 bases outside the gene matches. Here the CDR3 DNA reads TGTGCCAGCAGCCAAGGGAGGACAGGGACAGATACGCAGTATTTT. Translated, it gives CASSQGRTGTDTQYF.

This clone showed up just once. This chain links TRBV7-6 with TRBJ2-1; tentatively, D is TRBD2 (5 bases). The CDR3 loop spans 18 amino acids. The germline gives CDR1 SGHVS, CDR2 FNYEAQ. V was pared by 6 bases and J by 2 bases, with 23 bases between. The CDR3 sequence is CASSRSPPYGITYNEQFF. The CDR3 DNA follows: TGTGCCAGCAGTCGATCACCCCCCTACGGGATAACCTACAATGAGCAGTTCTTC.